The following is a T cell receptor beta chain sequence with its context. The data stem from a study of cytomegalovirus exposure and HLA in healthy donors. The CDR3 contains 11 residues. Deletions cut 3 bases from V and 4 bases from J, with 3 bases between. Germline values: CDR1 SGHRS, CDR2 YFSETQ. 60 Vbeta and 13 Jbeta primers were used in PCR. Profiled with immunoSEQ multiplex PCR; TCRdb holds only in-frame clones, not every one. The table shows 180,000 or so clones, with roughly 9.5% occurring only once. The sample was PBMCs. The clonotype originates from a woman aged 30 to 39 in good health and CMV-seropositive. The rearrangement links TRBV5-1 to TRBJ2-3; D unclear. The CDR3 loop reads CASSSADTQYF. CDR3 nucleotide sequence: TGCGCCAGCAGCTCAGCAGATACGCAGTATTTT.